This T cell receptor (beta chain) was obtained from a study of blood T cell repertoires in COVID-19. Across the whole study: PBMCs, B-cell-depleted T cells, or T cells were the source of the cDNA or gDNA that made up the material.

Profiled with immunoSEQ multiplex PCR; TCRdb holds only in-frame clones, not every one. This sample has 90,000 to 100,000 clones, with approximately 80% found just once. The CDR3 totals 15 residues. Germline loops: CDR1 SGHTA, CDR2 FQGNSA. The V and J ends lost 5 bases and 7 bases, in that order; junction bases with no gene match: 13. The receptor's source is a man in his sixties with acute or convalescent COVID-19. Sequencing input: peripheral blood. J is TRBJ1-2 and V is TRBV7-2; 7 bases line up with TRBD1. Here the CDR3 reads CASSPSSGTVGGYTF. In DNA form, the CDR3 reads TGTGCCAGCAGCCCTAGCTCGGGGACAGTGGGTGGCTACACCTTC.